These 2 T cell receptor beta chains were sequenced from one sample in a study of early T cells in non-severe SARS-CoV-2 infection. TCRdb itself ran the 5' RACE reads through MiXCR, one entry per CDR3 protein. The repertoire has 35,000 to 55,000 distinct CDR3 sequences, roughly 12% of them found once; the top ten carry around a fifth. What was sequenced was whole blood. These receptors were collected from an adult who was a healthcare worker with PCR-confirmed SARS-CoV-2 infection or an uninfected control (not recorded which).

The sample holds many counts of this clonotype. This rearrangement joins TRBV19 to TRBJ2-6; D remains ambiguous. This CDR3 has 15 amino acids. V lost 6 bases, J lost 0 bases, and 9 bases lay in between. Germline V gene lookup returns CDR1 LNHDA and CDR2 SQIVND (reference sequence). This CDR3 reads CASRSASSGANVLTF. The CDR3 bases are TGTGCCAGTAGAAGCGCCAGCTCTGGGGCCAACGTCCTGACTTTC.

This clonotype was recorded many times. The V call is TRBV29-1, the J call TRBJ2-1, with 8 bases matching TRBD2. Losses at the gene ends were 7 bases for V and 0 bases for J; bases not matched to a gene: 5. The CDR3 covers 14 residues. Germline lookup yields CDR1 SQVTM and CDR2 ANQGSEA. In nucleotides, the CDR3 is TGCAGCGCCATAGCGGGGAGCTCCTACAATGAGCAGTTCTTC. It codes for CSAIAGSSYNEQFF.